This TCR beta chain was retrieved from a study of blood T cell repertoires in COVID-19 (dated by TCRdb to 2018 to 2020). General notes on the study: Samples from collaborators originated in the United States, Italy and Spain and spanned both the acute and convalescent phases of COVID-19. Deeply sampled blood TCRbeta repertoires from subjects exposed to, actively infected with, or recovered from COVID-19 were included in the dataset. The repertoires were released in a freely available public database meant as a resource for research on the immune response to SARS-CoV-2. The prospective study material was composed of cDNA or gDNA derived from T cells, B-cell-depleted T cells, or PBMCs. Samples were obtained from the ongoing ImmuneRACE study (first 160 participants) and from roughly 1,300 subjects provided by 6 global collaborators. Where available, HLA class I and class II types were taken from metadata supplied by the sample provider and were not determined by assay-based typing. Nearly every sample came with metadata listing a de-identified subject ID, COVID-19 status, age in years and sex.

The collaborating institutions used their own protocols to collect whole blood in K2EDTA tubes. Collaborator samples were shipped for TCRbeta analysis as frozen whole blood, isolated PBMCs, or DNA extracted from either sample type. The CDR3 runs 13 residues from the cysteine to the phenylalanine. Kept here is only the CDR3 DNA, which spans 39 bases and is read in frame from base 1. V is shortened by 5 bases, J by 6 bases, and the region joining them spans 10 bases. According to the germline V gene, CDR1 reads KGHDR and CDR2 reads SFDVKD. TCRbeta CDR3 regions were amplified from genomic DNA by means of the immunoSEQ Assay, a bias-controlled multiplex PCR. The source study handled its data this way. The number of nucleated cells in each sample was estimated from the amplification of reference gene primers within the assay. To quantify the absolute abundance of each unique TCRbeta CDR3 rearrangement, sequence reads were collapsed and filtered. Productive Simpson clonality was computed per sample as the square root of Simpson's diversity index over productive rearrangements. TCRdb retrieved this table from immuneACCESS and kept in-frame rearrangements only. Not all clones are present; in checked studies, unresolved V genes account for under half, and no reason is known for the remainder. V and J calls and clone size are as listed in that table; D and trimming were resolved from the DNA. The sample profile shows about 260,000 clones; approximately 85% of them were found once. The ten top clones hold about 0.64% of the sample.

Findings and caveats that apply to the study as a whole: The quantity of clinical and demographic metadata differed by source and by participant and was supplied without curation.

There are a few counts of this clone. Its antigen is not yet known. It has no much larger one-base neighbor in the sample; base qualities were not kept. The chain uses TRBV24-1 and TRBJ1-5, with no D gene named confidently. The clonotype comes from a human donor in a cohort sampled during active COVID-19. The sample was peripheral blood. Here the CDR3 is given as CATSAHAGQPQHF. The DNA sequence is TGTGCCACCAGTGCCCACGCGGGTCAGCCCCAGCATTTT.